The next 24 T cell receptor beta chains were all read from a single sample in a study of blood T cell repertoires in COVID-19. Sequencing used immunoSEQ multiplex PCR; TCRdb keeps in-frame clones, though not all of them. This repertoire shows over 200,000 clones, roughly 84% found once; its top ten account for about 7%. The sequencing sample was made of PBMCs or T cells enriched from blood (not recorded which). These receptors came from a woman between 35 and 50 years old who had recovered from COVID-19.

The CDR3 DNA sequence: TGTGCCAGCAGCCAGACAGGTAGTAACTATGGCTACACCTTC. Its protein is CASSQTGSNYGYTF. This chain links TRBV7-9 with TRBJ1-2; D might be TRBD1 (6 bases). The ends were cut back, 5 bases at V and 1 base at J, with 11 bases in the middle. The length of the CDR3 is 14 residues. Germline V gene data show CDR1 as SEHNR and CDR2 as FQNEAQ (reference sequence).

The chain carries TRBV5-4 and TRBJ2-3, with D possibly matching TRBD2 (6 bases). Trimming pared 0 bases from V and 4 bases from J, leaving 12 bases between. The V gene's germline CDR1 is SGHNT and CDR2 YYREEE (reference sequence). CDR3 length: 15 amino acids. This CDR3 is CASSLGGRMADTQYF. For the CDR3, the DNA is TGTGCCAGCAGCTTGGGGGGGAGGATGGCAGATACGCAGTATTTT.

V usage is TRBV27 and J usage is TRBJ1-6; the D gene is possibly TRBD1 (6 bases). The CDR3 has 15 amino acids. The germline gives CDR1 MNHEY, CDR2 SMNVEV (reference sequence). Trimming cost V 5 bases and J 7 bases, with 15 bases left between them. The CDR3 protein is CASSEWDTKNSPLHF. The DNA for the CDR3 is TGTGCCAGCAGTGAGTGGGACACGAAAAATTCACCCCTCCACTTT.

J is TRBJ1-2 and V is TRBV18, with 10 bases lining up with TRBD1. The CDR3 consists of 16 residues. V was clipped by 3 bases and J by 1 base; unmatched bases: 5. Per germline, CDR1 KGHSH and CDR2 LQKENI. The CDR3 spells CASSPGTGVNNYGYTF. The CDR3 nucleotides are TGTGCCAGCTCACCGGGGACAGGGGTTAATAACTATGGCTACACCTTC.

V gene TRBV7-2 combines with J gene TRBJ2-5; D may be TRBD2 (6 bases). Trimming stripped 5 bases from V and 5 bases from J, with 21 bases between. CDR3 size: 16 residues. Germline V gene sequence: CDR1 SGHTA, CDR2 FQGNSA. The CDR3 DNA reads TGTGCCAGCAGCGCGCCGCGCGCGGCGGGAAGGGAGACCCAGTACTTC. Translated: CASSAPRAAGRETQYF.

The CDR3 sequence: CASSPVTGESTEAFF. CDR3 sequence (DNA): TGTGCCAGCAGCCCGGTGACAGGGGAGTCCACTGAAGCTTTCTTT. This chain connects TRBV11-2 to TRBJ1-1, with TRBD1 matching 8 bases. The CDR3 runs 15 residues. The germline gives CDR1 SGHAT, CDR2 FQNNGV. V trimming: 5 bases; J trimming: 4 bases; junction bases outside the gene matches: 9.

The chain couples TRBV18 to TRBJ1-1; a weak D match, TRBD1 (5 bases). CDR1 is KGHSH, CDR2 LQKENI, per germline. This CDR3 spans 13 amino acids. Deletions cut 10 bases from V and 3 bases from J, with 15 bases between. The CDR3 here is CATKDTYDTEAFF. Here the CDR3 DNA reads TGTGCCACCAAGGACACGTACGACACTGAAGCTTTCTTT.

This clone has a single count. The chain has TRBV28 and TRBJ1-3; no clear D. CDR3 size: 15 residues. V was clipped by 6 bases and J by 2 bases, with 14 bases between them. Germline lookup yields CDR1 MDHEN and CDR2 SYDVKM. CDR3 DNA sequence: TGTGCCAGCAGATCCTCCCTTGCGACTGGAAACACCATATATTTT. This codes for CASRSSLATGNTIYF.

The chain couples TRBV2 to TRBJ2-1, with 10 bases aligning to TRBD2. Trimming at V came to 4 bases and at J to 1 base, leaving 1 base not matched to a gene. Germline lookup yields CDR1 SNHLY and CDR2 FYNNEI. The CDR3 sequence is 15 residues long. For the CDR3, the DNA is TGTGCCAGCAGTGTAGCGGGGGGTTCCTACAATGAGCAGTTCTTC. It codes for CASSVAGGSYNEQFF. Supplemented by reference TRBV2 and TRBJ2-1, the full variable domain reads EPEVTQTPSHQVTQMGQEVILRCVPISNHLYFYWYRQILGQKVEFLVSFYNNEISEKSEIFDDQFSVERPDGSNFTLKIRSTKLEDSAMYFCASSVAGGSYNEQFFGPGTRLTVL.

A single count supports this clone. The V call is TRBV7-2, the J call TRBJ2-2; possible D gene TRBD2, 6 bases. The germline gives CDR1 SGHTA, CDR2 FQGNSA. V was shortened by 0 bases and J by 5 bases, with 13 bases between the two germline ends. This CDR3 is built from 16 residues. DNA for the CDR3: TGTGCCAGCAGCTTAGCTACTGCGGGACGGACCGGGGAGCTGTTTTTT. Protein: CASSLATAGRTGELFF.

V and J are TRBV5-6 and TRBJ1-2; perhaps TRBD1 as D (5 bases). The germline CDR1 and CDR2 sequences are SGHDT and YYEEEE. V lost 2 bases and J 8 bases, leaving 10 bases between the germline ends. This CDR3 is built from 12 residues. Here the CDR3 reads CASSLGGVGYTF. For the CDR3, the DNA is TGTGCCAGCAGCTTAGGAGGGGTCGGCTACACCTTC.

The rearrangement uses TRBV7-2 and TRBJ1-1; TRBD1 agrees at 9 bases. The CDR3 totals 16 residues. V lost 1 base and J lost 4; bases outside the gene matches: 7. The V gene's germline CDR1 is SGHTA and CDR2 FQGNSA. This chain's CDR3 is CASSLDGQGLPTEAFF. For the CDR3, the DNA is TGTGCCAGCAGCTTAGATGGACAGGGGTTGCCCACTGAAGCTTTCTTT.

This CDR3 reads CASSLQVYEQYF. The CDR3, as DNA: TGTGCCAGCAGTTTACAGGTTTACGAGCAGTACTTC. The chain employs TRBV12-3 or TRBV12-4 and TRBJ2-7; D remains ambiguous. V lost 2 bases to trimming and J lost 4 bases, with 6 bases between them. This CDR3 has 12 amino acids.

The chain recombines TRBV4-1 with TRBJ2-1, with TRBD1 matching over 8 bases. The CDR3 is made up of 18 amino acids. Germline CDR1 is MGHRA and CDR2 is YSYEKL. Unmatched junction bases numbered 12, after V lost 1 base and J lost 4 bases. The CDR3 region has the DNA TGCGCCAGCAGCCAAGTGACAGGGGTTATTGGTGGATACAATGAGCAGTTCTTC. It translates to CASSQVTGVIGGYNEQFF.

The chain employs TRBV10-3 and TRBJ1-6, with D uncertain. Trimming left V 1 base short and J 7 bases short, with 8 bases between. Germline V lookup: CDR1 ENHRY, CDR2 SYGVKD. The CDR3 length is 14 residues. For the CDR3, the DNA is TGTGCCATCAGTGAGTTGAGTCCCAATTCACCCCTCCACTTT. It translates to CAISELSPNSPLHF.

The CDR3 here is CATSRDNRGPTEAFF. In DNA, the CDR3 is TGTGCCACCAGCAGAGATAACAGGGGGCCCACTGAAGCTTTCTTT. The V gene is TRBV15, the J gene TRBJ1-1, with 9 bases that match TRBD1. Per germline, CDR1 LNHNV and CDR2 YYDKDF (reference sequence). The ends lost 0 bases at V and 4 bases at J; junction bases unmatched: 3. The CDR3 runs 15 residues.

The chain carries TRBV7-8 and TRBJ1-1; maybe TRBD1 (5 bases). Trimming shortened V by 5 bases and J by 5 bases, and 21 bases separated the two germline ends. Germline CDR1 reads SGHVS; CDR2 reads FQNEAQ. The CDR3 runs 16 residues. The CDR3 region has the DNA TGTGCCAGCAGCACGGCAGGGTCCCCTCTGAGGACTGAAGCTTTCTTT. Its translation: CASSTAGSPLRTEAFF.

This clone was seen only once. V usage is TRBV10-1 and J usage is TRBJ1-1, with 9 bases lining up with TRBD1. Germline CDR1 reads WNHNN; CDR2 reads SYGVQD (reference sequence). Germline trimming cut 3 bases from V and 5 bases from J; bases unmatched to any gene: 7. The CDR3 consists of 15 residues. CDR3 nucleotides: TGCGCCAGCAGTGACCGACTACAGGGGGCAACTGAAGCTTTCTTT. Its protein is CASSDRLQGATEAFF.

The chain links TRBV28 to TRBJ2-7; TRBD2 matches at 8 bases. The germline V gene encodes CDR1 MDHEN and CDR2 SYDVKM. Trimming removed 3 bases from V and 3 bases from J; junction bases left unmatched: 4. The CDR3 sequence is 14 residues long. The CDR3 bases are TGTGCCAGCAGTTTGGGGACTAGTCTCTACGAGCAGTACTTC. Its translation: CASSLGTSLYEQYF.

The chain uses TRBV5-1 and TRBJ2-2, with D possibly being TRBD2 (6 bases). The CDR3 totals 17 residues. Trimming removed 1 base at V and 3 bases at J, with 16 bases between. The germline V gene has CDR1 SGHRS and CDR2 YFSETQ. DNA of the CDR3: TGCGCCAGCAGCTTGAGCCGGAGGGGCGGTTACACCGGGGAGCTGTTTTTT. This sequence encodes CASSLSRRGGYTGELFF. Combining the CDR3 with reference TRBV5-1 and TRBJ2-2 gives the whole variable domain KAGVTQTPRYLIKTRGQQVTLSCSPISGHRSVSWYQQTPGQGLQFLFEYFSETQRNKGNFPGRFSGRQFSNSRSEMNVSTLELGDSALYLCASSLSRRGGYTGELFFGEGSRLTVL.

The rearrangement links TRBV28 to TRBJ2-7, with TRBD2 matching 7 bases. The CDR3 sequence is 13 residues long. V dropped 10 bases and J dropped 3; count of bases not matched to a gene: 9. Germline V gene data show CDR1 as MDHEN and CDR2 as SYDVKM. This CDR3 is CATTVASGYEQYF. The CDR3 DNA follows: TGTGCCACCACAGTGGCTAGCGGCTACGAGCAGTACTTC.

The rearrangement uses TRBV28 and TRBJ2-7; a possible D gene is TRBD1 (5 bases). Germline V gene data show CDR1 as MDHEN and CDR2 as SYDVKM. This CDR3 has 14 amino acids. V lost 6 bases and J 3 bases, leaving 15 bases between the germline ends. This CDR3 is CASSPRGGHYEQYF. The CDR3 bases are TGTGCCAGCAGCCCCCGAGGCGGACACTACGAGCAGTACTTC.

The chain uses TRBV6-5 and TRBJ2-7, with 11 bases lining up with TRBD1. The germline CDR1 and CDR2 sequences are MNHEY and SVGAGI. The CDR3 spans 14 residues. The CDR3 region is CAAILGQGAYEQYF. For the CDR3, the DNA is TGTGCTGCCATCTTGGGACAGGGGGCCTACGAGCAGTACTTC.

The rearrangement links TRBV10-3 to TRBJ2-2; TRBD1 agrees at 8 bases. V gave up 6 bases and J gave up 5 bases; unmatched junction bases: 8. The CDR3 is made up of 15 amino acids. The germline V gene encodes CDR1 ENHRY and CDR2 SYGVKD. CDR3 DNA sequence: TGTGCCATCAGAAAAGACAGGGGAAGGACCGGGGAGCTGTTTTTT. Translating it yields CAIRKDRGRTGELFF.